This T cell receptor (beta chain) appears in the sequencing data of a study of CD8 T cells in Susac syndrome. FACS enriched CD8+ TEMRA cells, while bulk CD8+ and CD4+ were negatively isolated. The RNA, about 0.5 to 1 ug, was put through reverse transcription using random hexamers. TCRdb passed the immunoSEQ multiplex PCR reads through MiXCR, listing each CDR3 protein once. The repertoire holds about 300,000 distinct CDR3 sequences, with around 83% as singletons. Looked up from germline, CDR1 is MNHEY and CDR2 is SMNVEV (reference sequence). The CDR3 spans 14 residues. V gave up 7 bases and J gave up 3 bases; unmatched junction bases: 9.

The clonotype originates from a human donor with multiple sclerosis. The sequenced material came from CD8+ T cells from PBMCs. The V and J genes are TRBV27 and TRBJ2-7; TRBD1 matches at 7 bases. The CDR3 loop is CASTATGTNYEQYF. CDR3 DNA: TGTGCCAGCACCGCGACAGGGACGAACTACGAGCAGTACTTC.